A selection of T cell receptor beta chains follows, all from one sample in a study of blood T cell repertoires in COVID-19. The assay was immunoSEQ multiplex PCR, and TCRdb's table has in-frame clones only and misses some. The data hold 60,000 to 90,000 clones, with 86% observed a single time. The sample was peripheral blood. These receptors all stem from a human donor in a cohort sampled during active COVID-19. The CDR3 runs from the conserved cysteine through the conserved F or W. A D gene is named only where the DNA matches it firmly. Some rows have no size entry. The others give once, few or many, or a class for an expanded clone.

NA,TRBJ1-2,TRBV19,TRBD1,TGTGCCAGTAGTAGGAAAGGACAGGGAGGAGGCTATGGCTACACCTTC,CASSRKGQGGGYGYTF
NA,TRBJ2-3,TRBV10-3,TRBD2,TGTGCCATCAGGCCGGGACTAGCGTCCACAGATACGCAGTATTTT,CAIRPGLASTDTQYF
NA,TRBJ2-4,TRBV10-3,NA,TGTGCCATCAGTGACCAAGCGGACATTCAGTACTTC,CAISDQADIQYF
NA,TRBJ2-7,TRBV12-3/TRBV12-4,NA,TGTGCCAGCAGTACCCGGGACAACTACGAGCAGTACTTC,CASSTRDNYEQYF
once,TRBJ2-7,TRBV27,TRBD1,TGTGCCAGCAGTCCCTACCTGGGGACAGAAGACTACGAGCAGTACTTC,CASSPYLGTEDYEQYF
once,TRBJ2-3,TRBV4-2,NA,TGTGCCAGCAGGAGAGTGGAGGTGGGCACAGATACGCAGTATTTT,CASRRVEVGTDTQYF
NA,TRBJ1-2,TRBV27,NA,TGTGCCAGCAGTCCCCTGGGCCGGAATAGCTATGGCTACACCTTC,CASSPLGRNSYGYTF
NA,TRBJ2-7,TRBV4-1,TRBD1,TGCGCCAGCAGCCATACTACAGGGGAGAGGTCCTACGAGCAGTACTTC,CASSHTTGERSYEQYF
once,TRBJ2-2,TRBV7-8,NA,TGTGCCAGCAGCTTAAGGATCACCGGGGAAAAAAACACCGGGGAGCTGTTTTTT,CASSLRITGEKNTGELFF
NA,TRBJ1-5,TRBV28,TRBD1,TGTGCCAGCAGACGGACAGGGGGCTTTAATCAGCCCCAGCATTTT,CASRRTGGFNQPQHF
NA,TRBJ2-7,TRBV25-1,TRBD1,TGTGCCAGCAGTGAAACCGCCGGGACAGGGTCAGAGCAGTACTTC,CASSETAGTGSEQYF
few,TRBJ2-1,TRBV20-1,TRBD2,TGCAGTGCTAGTACCCTAGCGGGAGGGGACAATGAGCAGTTCTTC,CSASTLAGGDNEQFF
NA,TRBJ1-4,TRBV18,NA,TGTGCCAGCTCAGAATCCCGACAGGCCACTAATGAAAAACTGTTTTTT,CASSESRQATNEKLFF
once,TRBJ2-5,TRBV7-8,TRBD1,TGTGCCAGCAGCAAAAGCCGGGACAGGGCCCGAGAGACCCAGTACTTC,CASSKSRDRARETQYF
once,TRBJ2-3,TRBV4-1,TRBD2,TGCGCCAGCAGCCAAGGGCCCCCTGGCGGGGGGCGCACAGATACGCAGTATTTT,CASSQGPPGGGRTDTQYF
NA,TRBJ2-1,TRBV11-3,TRBD1,TGTGCCAGCAGCTTATCACAGGGGTACAATGAGCAGTTCTTC,CASSLSQGYNEQFF
NA,TRBJ1-5,TRBV7-3,TRBD1,TGTGCCAGCAGCCCCCGGACAGGGGAATCGAATCAGCCCCAGCATTTT,CASSPRTGESNQPQHF
NA,TRBJ2-1,TRBV28,TRBD1,TGTGCCAGCAGGCGGGGACAGGGAGGGATTGAGCAGTTCTTC,CASRRGQGGIEQFF
NA,TRBJ1-1,TRBV30,NA,TGTGCCTCCGGCGGCAGGGGCAGAGGAGCTTTCTTT,CASGGRGRGAFF
NA,TRBJ1-3,TRBV2,TRBD1,TGTGCCAGCAGTAAAGACAGGGGAGGTGGAAACACCATATATTTT,CASSKDRGGGNTIYF
NA,TRBJ1-1,TRBV6-5,NA,TGTGCCAGCAGGTTGGGGGCAGACCCGATGAAAGCTTTCTTT,CASRLGADPMKAFF
NA,TRBJ2-2,TRBV6-4,TRBD1,TGTGCCAGCAGTGGGACAGGATACACCGGGGAGCTGTTTTTT,CASSGTGYTGELFF
few,TRBJ1-5,TRBV18,NA,TGTGCCAGCTCACCAGCACAGCATAGCAATCAGCCCCAGCATTTT,CASSPAQHSNQPQHF
NA,TRBJ2-1,TRBV6-4,TRBD2,TGTGCCAGCAGTACTAGCGAGAGTTACAATGAGCAGTTCTTC,CASSTSESYNEQFF
NA,TRBJ2-3,TRBV9,TRBD2,TGTGCCAGCAGCGTAATGGGAGGGGAAGCAGATACGCAGTATTTT,CASSVMGGEADTQYF
NA,TRBJ1-2,TRBV5-1,TRBD1,TGCGCCAGCAGCCCCGGACAGGGCGGCTATGGCTACACCTTC,CASSPGQGGYGYTF
NA,TRBJ1-1,TRBV10-3,TRBD1,TGTGCCACAATCGTGGGGACAGAGCTGAACACTGAAGCTTTCTTT,CATIVGTELNTEAFF
NA,TRBJ1-5,TRBV18,NA,TGTGCCAGCTCAGGAACAGGAGATCAGCCCCAGCATTTT,CASSGTGDQPQHF
NA,TRBJ1-2,TRBV5-4,TRBD1,TGTGCCAGCGGACAGGGCAACTATGGCTACACCTTC,CASGQGNYGYTF
NA,TRBJ1-6,TRBV7-9,NA,TGTGCCAGCAGCTTCGGCAGGGTTCTTTCACCCCTCCACTTT,CASSFGRVLSPLHF
NA,TRBJ1-3,TRBV9,TRBD1,TGTGCCAGCAGCGGAGGGGACAGGGAACTTCCACGGGGAAACACCATATATTTT,CASSGGDRELPRGNTIYF
NA,TRBJ2-1,TRBV7-9,NA,TGTGCCAGCAGCTTAGGACAGTACAATGAGCAGTTCTTC,CASSLGQYNEQFF
NA,TRBJ2-7,TRBV3-1/TRBV3-2,NA,TGTGCCAGCAGCCAGACCTGGGGCAGGGCCTCCGAGCAGTACTTC,CASSQTWGRASEQYF
NA,TRBJ2-2,TRBV29-1,NA,TGCAGCGTTTTGGGTCAGGTGAACACCGGGGAGCTGTTTTTT,CSVLGQVNTGELFF
NA,TRBJ2-2,TRBV2,TRBD1,TGTGCCAGCAGTGCATCACAGGGGGGCACCGGGGAGCTGTTTTTT,CASSASQGGTGELFF
NA,TRBJ2-1,TRBV9,NA,TGTGCCAGCAGCCCTCAAACTAGCTCCTACAATGAGCAGTTCTTC,CASSPQTSSYNEQFF
NA,TRBJ2-1,TRBV11-2,TRBD1,TGTGCCAGCAGCTTATCAGCCCAGGGGGTAACCTACAATGAGCAGTTCTTC,CASSLSAQGVTYNEQFF
NA,TRBJ2-2,TRBV2,NA,TGTGCCAGCCTAAAGTCCGGGGTCCGAGGTATAGAGCTGTTTTTT,CASLKSGVRGIELFF
few,TRBJ2-1,TRBV20-1,TRBD2,TGCAGTGCTAGTACTAGCGGGGTCCTACCGTACAATGAGCAGTTCTTC,CSASTSGVLPYNEQFF
NA,TRBJ1-2,TRBV19,NA,TGTGCCAGTAGGAACAACGAGGACTATGGCTACACCTTC,CASRNNEDYGYTF
NA,TRBJ1-2,TRBV4-3,TRBD1,TGCGCCAGCAGCCAAGGGCTCGGGACAGGGCTTACTAACTATGGCTACACCTTC,CASSQGLGTGLTNYGYTF
NA,TRBJ2-1,TRBV24-1,NA,TGTGCCACCTCACAGGATTCCATGGACTACAATGAGCAGTTCTTC,CATSQDSMDYNEQFF
NA,TRBJ2-3,TRBV19,NA,TGTGCCAGTAAATCCGGGACTGACACAGATACGCAGTATTTT,CASKSGTDTDTQYF
NA,TRBJ1-2,TRBV7-3,NA,TGTGCCAGCAGCTTATCTTCGAGAGAAGATGGCTACACCTTC,CASSLSSREDGYTF
NA,TRBJ2-1,TRBV11-2,TRBD2,TGTGCCAGCAGGACCCTAGCGGCTAGATACAATGAGCAGTTCTTC,CASRTLAARYNEQFF
NA,TRBJ1-2,TRBV9,NA,TGTGCCAGCAGCGTACGCCCTACGGATGGCTACACCTTC,CASSVRPTDGYTF
NA,TRBJ1-1,TRBV18,TRBD1,TGTGCCAGCTCACCAAGGGGCGGGACAGGGAGCCTGACTGAAGCTTTCTTT,CASSPRGGTGSLTEAFF
NA,TRBJ2-1,TRBV3-1/TRBV3-2,NA,TGTGCCAGCAGCCAAGGGCCGGGTGAGCAGTTCTTC,CASSQGPGEQFF
NA,TRBJ2-5,TRBV28,NA,TGTGCCAGCAGCCTCCCTGATAGCGGCCAAGAGACCCAGTACTTC,CASSLPDSGQETQYF
NA,TRBJ2-1,TRBV6-5,NA,TGTGCCAGCACCCCCCTCAGGGCTTCAGACAATGAGCAGTTCTTC,CASTPLRASDNEQFF
few,TRBJ2-5,TRBV28,NA,TGTGCCAGCAGTTTATGGCAGCAAGAGACCCAGTACTTC,CASSLWQQETQYF
NA,TRBJ2-7,TRBV10-3,TRBD1,TGTGCCATCAGTGAGTCGCAACAGGGGCCCTACGAGCAGTACTTC,CAISESQQGPYEQYF
few,TRBJ1-5,TRBV7-2,NA,TGTGCCAGCAGCCTACCAGGGGATCAGCCCCAGCATTTT,CASSLPGDQPQHF
NA,TRBJ1-1,TRBV11-1,NA,TGTGCCAGCAGCGCCTCGGGCACTGAAGCTTTCTTT,CASSASGTEAFF
NA,TRBJ2-3,TRBV9,TRBD1,TGTGCCAGCAGCAGCCCCGACAGGGGGCCCGATACGCAGTATTTT,CASSSPDRGPDTQYF
NA,TRBJ2-5,TRBV4-1,TRBD2,TGCGCCAGCAGCCAAGAGGACGGGAGGGAAACCAAGAGAACCCAGTACTTC,CASSQEDGRETKRTQYF
once,TRBJ1-1,TRBV9,NA,TGTGCCAGCAGCGTAGAGTGGGGGGGAAACACTGAAGCTTTCTTT,CASSVEWGGNTEAFF
NA,TRBJ1-2,TRBV6-5,TRBD1,TGTGCCAGCAGCCGACAGGGGCGCGGGAACTATGGCTACACCTTC,CASSRQGRGNYGYTF
NA,TRBJ1-2,TRBV12-3/TRBV12-4,NA,TGTGCCAGCACCTCGAGAGAATCCTATGGCTACACCTTC,CASTSRESYGYTF
NA,TRBJ2-1,TRBV7-3,NA,TGTGCCAGCAGCCTCAGGGGTGATGAGCAGTTCTTC,CASSLRGDEQFF